These T cell receptor beta chains were read from a single sample in a study of T cell changes during pregnancy in multiple sclerosis. Generated by immunoSEQ multiplex PCR, the TCRdb table keeps only in-frame clones and is missing some. The sample consists of 30,000 to 40,000 clones, around 90% of them appearing once. The sequencing used CD4+ T cells from peripheral blood mononuclear cells, collected in the third trimester of pregnancy. The receptor source for this set is a female donor with multiple sclerosis, enrolled in a pregnancy study. Both conserved end residues are part of each CDR3. A D gene is named only where the DNA matches it firmly. Size values are once, few and many counts, or a class for expanded clones, and some rows have none.

V,J,size,D,DNA,CDR3
TRBV7-2,TRBJ1-3,NA,NA,TGTGCCAGCAGCTTATCGGAGGGAATAGCGGCCATATATTTT,CASSLSEGIAAIYF
TRBV7-9,TRBJ2-5,NA,TRBD2,TGTGCCAGCAGCTCCCGCGGACTAGCGGGTCGGGAGACCCAGTACTTC,CASSSRGLAGRETQYF
TRBV19,TRBJ2-7,NA,TRBD1,TGTGCCAGTAGTACCGGACAGGGGGGTTACGAGCAGTACTTC,CASSTGQGGYEQYF
TRBV9,TRBJ2-1,NA,NA,TGTGCCAGCAGCGGAGATCCCTACAATGAGCAGTTCTTC,CASSGDPYNEQFF
TRBV11-2,TRBJ2-1,NA,TRBD2,TGTGCCAGCAGCTCCATCTCGGCGGGGGGGGACCACAATGAGCAGTTCTTC,CASSSISAGGDHNEQFF
TRBV28,TRBJ2-5,NA,NA,TGTGCCAGCAGTTTAAGGGGGGGGGAGACCCAGTACTTC,CASSLRGGETQYF
TRBV10-3,TRBJ2-1,once,NA,TGTGCCATCAGTATAGCGGTGGGGAACAATGAGCAGTTCTTC,CAISIAVGNNEQFF
TRBV30,TRBJ1-5,NA,NA,TGTGCCTGGAGTGGTAGGGCAGGGGATCAGCCCCAGCATTTT,CAWSGRAGDQPQHF
TRBV4-2,TRBJ2-1,NA,NA,TGTGCCAGCAGCCCGAGACAGAATGAGCAGTTCTTC,CASSPRQNEQFF
TRBV6-5,TRBJ1-1,medium-sized,NA,TGTGCCAGCAGTGAACAGGTCAACACTGAAGCTTTCTTT,CASSEQVNTEAFF
TRBV7-6,TRBJ2-5,NA,TRBD2,TGTGCCAGCAGCTTATCGGGGGGAAAGACCCAGTACTTC,CASSLSGGKTQYF
TRBV29-1,TRBJ1-2,NA,TRBD1,TGCAGCGTTGACAGGGGGAGTGGGGCTAACTATGGCTACACCTTC,CSVDRGSGANYGYTF
TRBV5-1,TRBJ2-7,once,TRBD1,TGCGCCAGCAGCCCAGACAGGGGTCGAACCTACGAGCAGTACTTC,CASSPDRGRTYEQYF
TRBV10-3,TRBJ2-3,NA,NA,TGTGCCATCAGTGCTCTACCGCAAGATACGCAGTATTTT,CAISALPQDTQYF
TRBV5-1,TRBJ2-5,NA,NA,TGCGCCAGCAGCTTGAACAGGTGGGCTTCGGAGACCCAGTACTTC,CASSLNRWASETQYF
TRBV5-4,TRBJ2-3,NA,TRBD2,TGTGCCAGCAGCTTGGCCGGGCGGGAGGCCACAGATACGCAGTATTTT,CASSLAGREATDTQYF
TRBV4-3,TRBJ2-5,NA,NA,TGCGCCAGCAGCCAAGATCTAGGGGGTGGGGAGACCCAGTACTTC,CASSQDLGGGETQYF
TRBV14,TRBJ1-2,NA,NA,TGTGCCAGCAGCCTTCTGGGGCTGAACTATGGCTACACCTTC,CASSLLGLNYGYTF
TRBV19,TRBJ1-5,once,NA,TGTGCCAGCAATTCTCTGAGGAATCAGCCCCAGCATTTT,CASNSLRNQPQHF
TRBV19,TRBJ2-3,NA,TRBD1,TGTGCCAGTAGTCAGGGGGATGACACAGATACGCAGTATTTT,CASSQGDDTDTQYF
TRBV28,TRBJ1-2,NA,NA,TGTGCCAGCGCTGGGCGTACAGACAGCTATGGCTACACCTTC,CASAGRTDSYGYTF
TRBV9,TRBJ2-2,once,TRBD2,TGTGCCAGCAGCCTGGGGGTGGGACTAGGTTCGACCGGGGAGCTGTTTTTT,CASSLGVGLGSTGELFF
TRBV4-3,TRBJ2-1,once,TRBD2,TGCGCCAGCAGCCTCGACATGGGGGGGTACAATGAGCAGTTCTTC,CASSLDMGGYNEQFF
TRBV5-1,TRBJ1-3,NA,TRBD1,TGCGCCAGCAGCCCTACCATCAGGGGGGCAGGTGGAAACACCATATATTTT,CASSPTIRGAGGNTIYF
TRBV27,TRBJ2-7,NA,TRBD2,TGTGCCAGCAGACGGACTAGCGGGGAATTCTACGAGCAGTACTTC,CASRRTSGEFYEQYF
TRBV7-8,TRBJ1-5,NA,NA,TGTGCCAGCAGCTCCGGACAGTACAATCAGCCCCAGCATTTT,CASSSGQYNQPQHF
TRBV28,TRBJ1-2,few,TRBD1,TGTGCCAGCAGTCAAGGGGACAGGGGGGCTGGCTACACCTTC,CASSQGDRGAGYTF
TRBV5-6,TRBJ1-1,few,NA,TGTGCCAGCAGCTTGGTGGACAGAGCAGCTGAAGCTTTCTTT,CASSLVDRAAEAFF
TRBV27,TRBJ2-7,NA,TRBD2,TGTGCCAGCAGTTTATCGACCGTGACTAGCGGAGCCTACGAGCAGTACTTC,CASSLSTVTSGAYEQYF